This T cell receptor beta chain was sequenced during a study of T cells after yellow fever vaccination. There are many counts of this clonotype. Its antigen is undetermined. Study outcomes and limitations: Subsequent booster samples again held most clones from primary vaccination (less than 98% CD4, roughly 90% CD8). Clonotypes shared by both compartments, CD4 and CD8, made up a small share. Researchers report a weaker secondary response that nonetheless peaked faster, day 5 versus 15.

UMIs and a universal primer site were added when TCR cDNA was made by 5'RACE template switching. Each CDR3 protein is one row after TCRdb ran MiXCR on the 5' RACE reads. This table holds 150,000 to 200,000 distinct CDR3 sequences, around 7.2% found once. This specimen was CD4+ T cells sorted from PBMCs, taken more than 4 days after the first yellow fever vaccination. This clonotype originated in a man between 18 and 29 years old who received the YFV17D yellow fever vaccine.

The CDR3 here is CASRGQSDTQYF. CDR3 coding DNA: TGTGCCAGCAGGGGGCAATCAGATACGCAGTATTTT. This chain connects TRBV7-2 to TRBJ2-3; D is possibly TRBD1 (5 bases). V was pared by 6 bases and J by 4 bases, with 8 bases between. CDR1 and CDR2 from the germline V gene are SGHTA and FQGNSA. CDR3 length equals 12 residues.